The entry below describes one TCR beta chain. Its cognate antigen is unknown. Using immunoSEQ multiplex PCR, the repertoire was profiled, and TCRdb retains in-frame clones only, with some absent. Of some 130,000 clones listed, 85% to 95% are singletons. These data belong to a study of T cell responses to AZD1222 COVID-19 vaccine. The analysis combined second doses at about 4 or about 12 weeks. V shed 5 bases and J shed 1 base, with 14 bases lying between them. Germline values: CDR1 LNHDA, CDR2 SQIVND (reference sequence). The CDR3 length is 16 residues. Study conclusions and caveats: A mostly white British donor set with more females was recruited, and clonal diversity was possibly underestimated. Repertoire sampling was restricted to post-peak T cell response timepoints.

This sequence joins TRBV19 and TRBJ2-2, with a possible D match to TRBD1 (6 bases). The origin of this receptor is an adult who received the AZD1222 COVID-19 vaccine. The sample was peripheral blood, taken 28 days after the second AZD1222 dose. CDR3 protein: CASSYHGGLNTGELFF. In nucleotides, the CDR3 is TGTGCCAGTAGTTATCATGGGGGCTTGAACACCGGGGAGCTGTTTTTT.